The rows below give T cell receptor beta chains drawn from one sample of a study of B cell selection in AIRE deficiency. Repertoires were generated with immunoSEQ multiplex PCR, while TCRdb's copy carries only in-frame clones and drops some. The sample lists 11,000 to 15,000 clones, roughly 91% seen once, with approximately 1% in the top ten. Sequencing was performed on Tregs sorted from PBMCs. All receptors come from a human donor with AIRE deficiency. The CDR3 runs from the conserved cysteine through the conserved F or W. The D gene is left open where the match is weak. A clone size is listed for some rows: how often the clone was seen (once, few, many), or a class if it is expanded.

d_gene	abundance	j_gene	v_gene	CDR3aa	CDR3nt
TRBD2	-	TRBJ2-3	TRBV2	CASSGGLAGGDTQYF	TGTGCCAGCAGTGGCGGACTAGCGGGAGGGGATACGCAGTATTTT
-	-	TRBJ1-1	TRBV18	CASSPPVNTEAFF	TGTGCCAGCTCACCACCGGTGAACACTGAAGCTTTCTTT
TRBD2	-	TRBJ2-3	TRBV15	CATSWREGTDTQYF	TGTGCCACCTCATGGCGGGAGGGCACAGATACGCAGTATTTT
-	-	TRBJ1-1	TRBV11-3	CASSLRGGSTEAFF	TGTGCCAGCAGCCTCCGGGGGGGCAGCACTGAAGCTTTCTTT
-	-	TRBJ2-1	TRBV5-6	CASSSRHPSSYNEQFF	TGTGCCAGCAGCTCACGACACCCAAGCTCCTACAATGAGCAGTTCTTC
-	-	TRBJ2-3	TRBV29-1	CSVSRVSTDTQYF	TGCAGCGTTAGCAGGGTTAGCACAGATACGCAGTATTTT
-	-	TRBJ1-5	TRBV20-1	CSASLGQPQHF	TGCAGTGCTAGTTTGGGTCAGCCCCAGCATTTT
-	-	TRBJ1-2	TRBV30	CAWSAPGTVFFYGYTF	TGTGCCTGGAGTGCCCCCGGGACTGTTTTTTTCTATGGCTACACCTTC
-	-	TRBJ2-7	TRBV30	CAWSVGARAYHEQYF	TGTGCCTGGAGTGTAGGTGCGCGGGCTTATCACGAGCAGTACTTC
-	-	TRBJ2-3	TRBV19	CASSIDRGGTGTDTQYF	TGTGCCAGTAGTATAGATCGGGGGGGGACAGGGACAGATACGCAGTATTTT
-	-	TRBJ1-2	TRBV6-1	CASKIDLNYGYTF	TGTGCCAGCAAAATCGACCTTAACTATGGCTACACCTTC
-	-	TRBJ2-1	TRBV10-3	CAISEPRALNSYNEQFF	TGTGCCATCAGTGAGCCGAGGGCCTTGAACTCCTACAATGAGCAGTTCTTC
TRBD2	-	TRBJ2-3	TRBV7-3	CASSRSSGSTQYF	TGTGCCAGCAGCAGGTCTAGCGGAAGTACGCAGTATTTT
TRBD1	-	TRBJ2-6	TRBV6-5	CASTGGAWANVLTF	TGTGCCAGCACAGGGGGCGCTTGGGCCAACGTCCTGACTTTC
-	-	TRBJ2-5	TRBV7-2	CASSLQTQYF	TGTGCCAGCAGCTTGCAAACCCAGTACTTC
-	-	TRBJ2-2	TRBV6-6	CASSYIGELFF	TGTGCCAGCAGTTACATCGGGGAGCTGTTTTTT
-	-	TRBJ1-1	TRBV5-1	CASSLRAQMNTEAFF	TGCGCCAGCAGCTTGAGGGCACAGATGAACACTGAAGCTTTCTTT
TRBD1	-	TRBJ2-1	TRBV6-5	CASSYTDRAYNEQFF	TGTGCCAGCAGTTACACGGACAGGGCCTACAATGAGCAGTTCTTC
TRBD2	-	TRBJ2-5	TRBV7-9	CASSSLLAGGPGEQYF	TGTGCCAGCAGCTCCTTACTAGCGGGAGGGCCGGGAGAGCAGTACTTC
-	-	TRBJ2-5	TRBV5-1	CASSLDSYETQYF	TGCGCCAGCAGCTTGGACAGCTACGAGACCCAGTACTTC
-	-	TRBJ2-1	TRBV29-1	CSVESGVGNEQFF	TGCAGCGTTGAATCAGGGGTAGGCAATGAGCAGTTCTTC
-	-	TRBJ2-7	TRBV5-1	CASSLRGRTSYEQYF	TGCGCCAGCAGCTTAAGGGGACGGACGTCCTACGAGCAGTACTTC
-	-	TRBJ2-1	TRBV7-3	CASSLNTYNEQFF	TGTGCCAGCAGCTTAAACACCTACAATGAGCAGTTCTTC
TRBD1	-	TRBJ1-2	TRBV9	CASSIGGGQGIGYGYTF	TGTGCCAGCAGCATCGGAGGGGGACAGGGGATAGGCTATGGCTACACCTTC
-	few	TRBJ1-2	TRBV27	CASSYMGGDNWGGYTF	TGTGCCAGCAGTTATATGGGGGGGGACAACTGGGGTGGCTACACCTTC